The clone carrying this T cell receptor beta chain was seen repeatedly, ten times or more. Its antigen is unknown. The data derive from a study of identical twins. General study findings and limits: Sequences that were out-of-frame, alpha and twin-shared displayed an excess of low generation probability. Conclusions leaned on cross-sectional statistical analysis and did not track the same donors over time. Model-predicted out-of-frame TCR alpha sharing fell below observed values in monozygotic twins.

A universal primer binding site was introduced by template switching. The final cDNA contained unique molecular identifiers. TCRdb analysed the 5' RACE reads with MiXCR anew, one entry per CDR3 protein. The sample includes approximately 700,000 distinct CDR3 sequences, 5.5% to 6.5% seen only once; the top ten take approximately 1.6%. The CDR3 loop spans 15 amino acids. Deletions cut 7 bases from V and 0 bases from J, with 15 bases between. Germline CDR1 MDHEN, CDR2 SYDVKM. The TCR comes from a man between 18 and 35 years old in good health. The specimen sequenced was naive T cells sorted from blood. This chain uses TRBV28 with TRBJ1-1; D unclear. The CDR3 sequence: CASIEGRWVNTEAFF. For the CDR3, the DNA is TGTGCCAGCATAGAGGGCCGGTGGGTGAACACTGAAGCTTTCTTT.